The 17 T cell receptor beta chains below all came from one sample that was sequenced in a study of cytomegalovirus exposure and HLA in healthy donors. The PCR had 60 Vbeta and 13 Jbeta primers. The data were produced by immunoSEQ multiplex PCR, yet TCRdb's version contains in-frame clones alone and is incomplete. The sample shows some 200,000 clones, roughly 80% of them seen only once. Material: PBMCs. The origin of the receptors is a man between 40 and 49 years old in good health and CMV-seropositive.

The rearrangement links TRBV4-1 to TRBJ1-4, with D tentatively TRBD1 (5 bases). This CDR3 contains 15 residues. V was shortened by 4 bases and J by 7 bases, with 16 bases between the two germline ends. Germline values: CDR1 MGHRA, CDR2 YSYEKL. The CDR3 DNA reads as TGCGCCAGCAGCCGAGTGGGGGGAGGAAGTGAAAAACTGTTTTTT. Translated: CASSRVGGGSEKLFF.

V usage is TRBV6-1 and J usage is TRBJ1-2, with a weak D call TRBD1 (6 bases). This CDR3 is 15 amino acids long. Trimming left V 2 bases short and J 7 bases short, with 17 bases between. The V gene's germline CDR1 is MNHNS and CDR2 SASEGT. CDR3 region: CASSERYRERGGYTF. In nucleotides, the CDR3 is TGTGCCAGCAGTGAAAGATACAGGGAAAGGGGTGGCTACACCTTC.

A note on this clone: The junction and the germline gene differ at one end; a read error may be behind it. This chain joins TRBV7-9 and TRBJ2-5; 7 nucleotides match TRBD2. This CDR3 has 16 residues. Germline V gene data show CDR1 as SEHNR and CDR2 as FQNEAQ (reference sequence). CDR3 in DNA: TGTTCCAGCAGCTTACTTGGGGGGGTAGAAGAGAGGACCCAGTACTTC. Residues: CSSSLLGGVEERTQYF.

J is TRBJ1-2 and V is TRBV12-2; no check of the table's D call, TRBD1, against the DNA was made. TRBV12-2 constitutes a pseudogene. The CDR3 contains 14 residues. CDR3 residues: CASRLTPFNYGYTF. As DNA, the CDR3 is TGTGCAAGTCGCTTGACACCATTTAACTATGGCTACACCTTC.

Comments on this clone: Sequence at one end of the junction differs from germline and may be a read error. This sequence joins TRBV7-9 and TRBJ2-5, with D hard to call. This CDR3 is 11 amino acids long. Germline V CDR1 and CDR2: SEHNR, FQNEAQ (reference sequence). The CDR3 region is CSSRSSETQYF. The CDR3 DNA follows: TGTTCCAGCAGGTCGTCTGAGACCCAGTACTTC.

The V call is TRBV29-1, the J call TRBJ1-1, with TRBD1 matching 7 bases. Germline V lookup: CDR1 SQVTM, CDR2 ANQGSEA. The V gene end was trimmed by 6 bases and the J gene end by 4 bases; junction bases not matched to a gene: 8. The CDR3 extends over 13 amino acids. For the CDR3, the DNA is TGCAGCGTAAGACAGGGTCTGATCACTGAAGCTTTCTTT. Encoded protein: CSVRQGLITEAFF.

This chain uses TRBV7-5 with TRBJ2-2; the DNA was not compared with TRBD2, the D call given in the table. TRBV7-5 has pseudogene status. The CDR3 is 17 amino acids. The CDR3 nucleotides read TGTGCCAGAAGCCCCCTCTTTTGGAGACCCTACCTGAGGGAGCTGTTTTTT. This gives the protein CARSPLFWRPYLRELFF.

J is TRBJ1-1 and V is TRBV19; no reliable D call. The CDR3 is made up of 13 amino acids. The germline V gene encodes CDR1 LNHDA and CDR2 SQIVND (reference sequence). V was cut by 2 bases and J by 1 base, with 5 bases left in between. CDR3 in amino acids: CASSIYRNTEAFF. The DNA for the CDR3 is TGTGCCAGTAGTATATATCGGAACACTGAAGCTTTCTTT.

The CDR3 loop is CASSLIQGYSYNEQFF. DNA of the CDR3: TGTGCCAGCAGCCTAATTCAGGGATACTCCTACAATGAGCAGTTCTTC. The chain has TRBV28 and TRBJ2-1; the D gene is possibly TRBD1 (5 bases). Germline V gene sequence: CDR1 MDHEN, CDR2 SYDVKM. CDR3 length equals 16 residues. Trimming left V 6 bases short and J 0 bases short, with 15 bases between. The whole variable domain, remainder taken from reference TRBV28 and TRBJ2-1, is DVKVTQSSRYLVKRTGEKVFLECVQDMDHENMFWYRQDPGLGLRLIYFSYDVKMKEKGDIPEGYSVSREKKERFSLILESASTNQTSMYLCASSLIQGYSYNEQFFGPGTRLTVL.

The chain has TRBV9 and TRBJ2-2; D is uncertain. V shed 0 bases and J shed 0 bases, with 6 bases lying between them. This CDR3 region has 15 residues. Germline V gives CDR1 SGDLS, CDR2 YYNGEE. CDR3 amino acids: CASSVAGPNTGELFF. The CDR3 DNA sequence: TGTGCCAGCAGCGTAGCCGGTCCGAACACCGGGGAGCTGTTTTTT.

The chain recombines TRBV7-6 with TRBJ1-1, with 10 bases that match TRBD1. The CDR3 runs 17 residues. After removal of 4 bases from V and 1 base from J, the junction contained 9 bases not matched to a gene. Germline lookup yields CDR1 SGHVS and CDR2 FNYEAQ. This CDR3 is CASSSGQGLSSNTEAFF. In nucleotides, the CDR3 is TGTGCCAGCAGCTCGGGACAGGGGTTGAGTTCGAACACTGAAGCTTTCTTT.

The gene calls are TRBV6-4 and TRBJ1-5; D gene uncertain. In germline, CDR1 is MRHNA, CDR2 SNTAGT. Trimming took off 0 bases at V and 5 bases at J, with 20 bases between the two ends. The CDR3 runs to 18 residues. The CDR3 region has the DNA TGTGCCAGCAGTGACTCAAGAGGATCGACTAGGACCCATCAGCCCCAGCATTTT. As protein: CASSDSRGSTRTHQPQHF.

The rearrangement joins TRBV11-3 to TRBJ2-5; maybe TRBD1 (6 bases). The germline V gene encodes CDR1 SGHNT and CDR2 YENEEA. The CDR3 loop spans 14 amino acids. V was trimmed by 1 base and J by 2 bases, leaving 8 bases between them. The CDR3 here is CASSLGQEQETQYF. In DNA, the CDR3 is TGTGCCAGCAGCTTAGGACAGGAACAAGAGACCCAGTACTTC.

V is TRBV7-2 and J is TRBJ2-3, with D perhaps matching TRBD2 (5 bases). Germline V gene sequence: CDR1 SGHTA, CDR2 FQGNSA. The CDR3 is made up of 14 amino acids. V was cut by 4 bases and J by 5 bases, with 13 bases left in between. Here the CDR3 reads CASSSFLLGDTQYF. The CDR3 DNA reads TGTGCCAGCAGCTCATTCCTACTAGGAGATACGCAGTATTTT.

The chain has TRBV10-3 and TRBJ1-1; TRBD1 is a possible D gene (5 bases). Germline assignment: CDR1 ENHRY and CDR2 SYGVKD. Between the trimmed V and J ends, which lost 2 bases and 9 bases, there was a span of 16 bases. The CDR3 runs to 14 residues. CDR3 residues: CAISEQSGREKAFF. The CDR3 bases are TGTGCCATCAGTGAGCAATCAGGGCGTGAAAAAGCTTTCTTT.

The rearrangement uses TRBV4-3 and TRBJ2-3; D may be TRBD1 (6 bases). In germline, CDR1 is LGHNA, CDR2 YSLEER. V lost 1 base, J lost 2 bases, and 13 bases lay in between. The CDR3 is 16 amino acids. CDR3 DNA: TGCGCCAGCAGCCAAGGCCGGGACACCAACACAGATACGCAGTATTTT. Its protein is CASSQGRDTNTDTQYF.

This chain uses TRBV15 with TRBJ2-2, with D maybe TRBD2 (5 bases). CDR1 is LNHNV, CDR2 YYDKDF, per germline (reference sequence). CDR3 size: 13 residues. Trimming took 3 bases from V and 7 from J, leaving 9 bases between them. CDR3 sequence: CATSSGVGGELFF. CDR3 nucleotides: TGTGCCACCAGCAGCGGGGTAGGCGGGGAGCTGTTTTTT.